These T cell receptor beta chains were read from a single sample in a study of chemoradiotherapy in HPV16-positive cancers. Here immunoSEQ multiplex PCR was the method, and the copy in TCRdb shows in-frame clones only, minus some. The sample has around 29,000 clones; roughly nine tenths are singletons. Sequencing used blood, obtained from a patient who underwent chemoradiotherapy. The receptors were sampled from a human donor with HPV-associated anogenital cancer. CDR3s include the opening cysteine and the closing phenylalanine or tryptophan. The D gene is left open where the match is weak. Expanded clones are given a class, and other clones once, few, many or no size at all.

clone size	D gene	V gene	J gene	CDR3 DNA	CDR3 protein
-	-	TRBV19	TRBJ1-2	TGTGCCAGTAGTATTACCGGGACTAAGAACTATGGCTACACCTTC	CASSITGTKNYGYTF
-	-	TRBV7-9	TRBJ2-5	TGTGCCAGCAGCTTAGCGCCCGGGGGCCGGCGGGGCGAGACCCAGTACTTC	CASSLAPGGRRGETQYF
medium-sized	TRBD1	TRBV6-1	TRBJ1-4	TGTGCCAGCAGTGATCCAGCGGGAACAGGGGGTGAAAAACTGTTTTTT	CASSDPAGTGGEKLFF
-	-	TRBV30	TRBJ2-1	TGTGCCTGGGGGGCTTACAATGAGCAGTTCTTC	CAWGAYNEQFF
once	-	TRBV2	TRBJ2-7	TGTGCCAGCAGCAACGTATACGAGCAGTACTTC	CASSNVYEQYF
-	-	TRBV6-5	TRBJ2-2	TGTGCCAGCAGTTACGGGGGACCAGCGAACACCGGGGAGCTGTTTTTT	CASSYGGPANTGELFF
-	-	TRBV7-2	TRBJ2-4	TGTGCCAGCAGCTTAGGGCCGGGAAACATTCAGTACTTC	CASSLGPGNIQYF
-	-	TRBV10-3	TRBJ2-1	TGTGCCATCAGTGATCTCGGACCTAACAATGAGCAGTTCTTC	CAISDLGPNNEQFF
-	-	TRBV6-5	TRBJ2-6	TGTGCCAGCAGTTACGAAAGGGCGGCTGGGGCCAACGTCCTGACTTTC	CASSYERAAGANVLTF
-	TRBD1	TRBV19	TRBJ1-1	TGTGCCAGTAGTATAGTGCCCGGACAGGGGTTGTGGACTGAAGCTTTCTTT	CASSIVPGQGLWTEAFF
-	-	TRBV15	TRBJ1-2	TGTGCCACCAGCAGAGATCAAAGGAGCTACACCTTC	CATSRDQRSYTF
-	TRBD1	TRBV30	TRBJ1-3	TGTGCCTGTAGACAGGGGGCTGGAAACACCATATATTTT	CACRQGAGNTIYF
-	-	TRBV7-9	TRBJ2-1	TGTGCCAGCAGCGTTGGAGGTAACTACAATGAGCAGTTCTTC	CASSVGGNYNEQFF
-	-	TRBV4-1	TRBJ1-1	TGCGCCAGCAGCCAAGACGGGCCCCACGGAATGAACACTGAAGCTTTCTTT	CASSQDGPHGMNTEAFF
-	TRBD1	TRBV6-1	TRBJ2-7	TGTGCCAGCAGGCGGACAGGGGGACTCTACGAGCAGTACTTC	CASRRTGGLYEQYF
-	-	TRBV5-1	TRBJ2-3	TGCGCCAGCAGCAGGCGTGACAGGCACACAGATACGCAGTATTTT	CASSRRDRHTDTQYF
once	TRBD1	TRBV4-1	TRBJ1-4	TGCGCCAGCAGTCCGGACAGGGCCTTGGGTAATGAAAAACTGTTTTTT	CASSPDRALGNEKLFF
-	-	TRBV5-4	TRBJ2-7	TGTGCCAGCAGCTTGGGGCAGGGCCACGAGCAGTACTTC	CASSLGQGHEQYF
-	-	TRBV5-8	TRBJ1-2	TGTGCCAGCAGCGGCCTGCTCACAGTTGCATATGGCTACACCTTC	CASSGLLTVAYGYTF
-	TRBD2	TRBV11-2	TRBJ2-7	TGTGCCACTACCTCGGGGGGAGGAGAGCAGTACTTC	CATTSGGGEQYF
-	-	TRBV9	TRBJ2-2	TGTGCCAGCAGCGTAGAAGCGTTCGATGGGAACACCGGGGAGCTGTTTTTT	CASSVEAFDGNTGELFF
medium-sized	-	TRBV7-2	TRBJ2-7	TGTGCCAGCAGCTTAGTTGGGGGGGCCTCCTACGAGCAGTACTTC	CASSLVGGASYEQYF
-	TRBD1	TRBV29-1	TRBJ1-2	TGCAGCGTTCGGGCAGGGGGCAAGGAAGGCTACACCTTC	CSVRAGGKEGYTF
-	-	TRBV25-1	TRBJ2-5	TGTGCCAGCAGTGTTGCGACTTCTACCCAAGAGACCCAGTACTTC	CASSVATSTQETQYF
once	-	TRBV14	TRBJ2-3	TGTGCCAGCAGACGGAGTGGGCCGGCAGATACGCAGTATTTT	CASRRSGPADTQYF
-	-	TRBV30	TRBJ2-1	TGTGCCTGGGGGACGGATTACTCCTACAATGAGCAGTTCTTC	CAWGTDYSYNEQFF
-	TRBD2	TRBV6-5	TRBJ2-5	TGTGCCAGCAGTTCCCCGACTAGCGGACCTTTTAAGACCCAGTACTTC	CASSSPTSGPFKTQYF